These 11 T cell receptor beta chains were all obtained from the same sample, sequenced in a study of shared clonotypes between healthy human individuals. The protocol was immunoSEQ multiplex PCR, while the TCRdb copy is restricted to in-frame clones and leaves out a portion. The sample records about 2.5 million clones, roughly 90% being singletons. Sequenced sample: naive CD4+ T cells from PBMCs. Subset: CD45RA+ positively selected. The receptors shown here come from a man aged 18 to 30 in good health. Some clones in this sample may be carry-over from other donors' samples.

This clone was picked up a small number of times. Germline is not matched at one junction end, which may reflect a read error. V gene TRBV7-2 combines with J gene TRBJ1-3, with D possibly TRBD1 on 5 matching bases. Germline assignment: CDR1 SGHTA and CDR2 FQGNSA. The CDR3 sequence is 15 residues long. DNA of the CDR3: TGTGCCAGCAGCTTAGTAGTCGGGAGAACAGGACATCACTCTTTT. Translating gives CASSLVVGRTGHHSF. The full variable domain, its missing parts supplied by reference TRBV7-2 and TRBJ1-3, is GAGVSQSPSNKVTEKGKDVELRCDPISGHTALYWYRQSLGQGLEFLIYFQGNSAPDKSGLPSDRFSAERTGGSVSTLTIQRTQQEDSAVYLCASSLVVGRTGHHSFGEGSWLTVV.

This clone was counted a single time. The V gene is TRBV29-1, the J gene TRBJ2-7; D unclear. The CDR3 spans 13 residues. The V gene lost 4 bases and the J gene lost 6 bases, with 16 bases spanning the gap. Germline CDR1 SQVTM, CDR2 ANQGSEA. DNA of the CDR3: TGCAGCGTTGCGAAGAGTGGGTACTCCGAGCAGTACTTC. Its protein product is CSVAKSGYSEQYF.

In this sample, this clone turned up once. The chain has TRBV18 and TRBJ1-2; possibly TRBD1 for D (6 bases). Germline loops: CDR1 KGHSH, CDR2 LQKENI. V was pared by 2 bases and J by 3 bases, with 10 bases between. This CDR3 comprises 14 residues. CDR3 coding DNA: TGTGCCAGCTCACCAGACAGGACGGACTATGGCTACACCTTC. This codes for CASSPDRTDYGYTF.

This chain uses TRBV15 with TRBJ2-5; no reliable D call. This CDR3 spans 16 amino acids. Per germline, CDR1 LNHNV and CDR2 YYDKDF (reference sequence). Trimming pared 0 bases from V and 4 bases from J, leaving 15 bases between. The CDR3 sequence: CATSRDRSGGGETQYF. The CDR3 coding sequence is TGTGCCACCAGCAGAGATCGGAGTGGTGGTGGAGAGACCCAGTACTTC.

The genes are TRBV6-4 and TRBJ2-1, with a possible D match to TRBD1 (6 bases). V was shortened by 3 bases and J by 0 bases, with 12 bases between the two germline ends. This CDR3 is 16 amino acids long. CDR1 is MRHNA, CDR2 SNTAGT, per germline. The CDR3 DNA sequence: TGTGCCAGCAGTGAAGTCGGGACAATCTCCTACAATGAGCAGTTCTTC. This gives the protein CASSEVGTISYNEQFF.

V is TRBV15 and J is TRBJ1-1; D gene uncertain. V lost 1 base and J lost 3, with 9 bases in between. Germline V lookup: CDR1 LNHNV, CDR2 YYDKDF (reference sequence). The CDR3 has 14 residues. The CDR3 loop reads CATSRGGADTEAFF. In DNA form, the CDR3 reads TGTGCCACCAGCAGAGGGGGTGCGGACACTGAAGCTTTCTTT.

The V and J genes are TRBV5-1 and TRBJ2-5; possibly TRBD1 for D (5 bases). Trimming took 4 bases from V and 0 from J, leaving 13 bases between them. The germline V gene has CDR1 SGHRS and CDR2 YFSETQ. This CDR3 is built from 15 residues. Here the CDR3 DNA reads TGCGCCAGCAGCCCTGGGGTAGGGGACCAAGAGACCCAGTACTTC. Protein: CASSPGVGDQETQYF.

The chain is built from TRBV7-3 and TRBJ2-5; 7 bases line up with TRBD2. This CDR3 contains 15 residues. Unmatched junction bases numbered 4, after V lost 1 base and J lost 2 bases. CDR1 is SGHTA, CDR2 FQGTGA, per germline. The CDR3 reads CASSLNPGLQETQYF. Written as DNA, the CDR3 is TGTGCCAGCAGCTTAAATCCGGGACTACAAGAGACCCAGTACTTC.

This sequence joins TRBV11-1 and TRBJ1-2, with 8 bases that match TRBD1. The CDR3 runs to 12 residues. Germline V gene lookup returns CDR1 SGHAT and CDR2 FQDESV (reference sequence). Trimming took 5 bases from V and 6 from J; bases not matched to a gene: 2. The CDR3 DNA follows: TGTGCCAGCAGCGAGACAGGGGATGGCTACACCTTC. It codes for CASSETGDGYTF.

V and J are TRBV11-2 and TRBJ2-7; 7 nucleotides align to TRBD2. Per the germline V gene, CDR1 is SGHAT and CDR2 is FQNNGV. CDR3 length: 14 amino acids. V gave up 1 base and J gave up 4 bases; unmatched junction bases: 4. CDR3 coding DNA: TGTGCCAGCAGCTTAGGACGGGGGGTTTACGAGCAGTACTTC. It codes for CASSLGRGVYEQYF.

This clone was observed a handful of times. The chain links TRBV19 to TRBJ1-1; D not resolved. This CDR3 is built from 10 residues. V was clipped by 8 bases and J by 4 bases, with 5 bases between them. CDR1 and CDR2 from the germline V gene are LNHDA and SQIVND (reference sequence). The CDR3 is CASPPTEAFF. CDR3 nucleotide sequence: TGTGCCAGTCCCCCCACTGAAGCTTTCTTT. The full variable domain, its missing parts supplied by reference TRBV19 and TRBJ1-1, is DGGITQSPKYLFRKEGQNVTLSCEQNLNHDAMYWYRQDPGQGLRLIYYSQIVNDFQKGDIAEGYSVSREKKESFPLTVTSAQKNPTAFYLCASPPTEAFFGQGTRLTVV.